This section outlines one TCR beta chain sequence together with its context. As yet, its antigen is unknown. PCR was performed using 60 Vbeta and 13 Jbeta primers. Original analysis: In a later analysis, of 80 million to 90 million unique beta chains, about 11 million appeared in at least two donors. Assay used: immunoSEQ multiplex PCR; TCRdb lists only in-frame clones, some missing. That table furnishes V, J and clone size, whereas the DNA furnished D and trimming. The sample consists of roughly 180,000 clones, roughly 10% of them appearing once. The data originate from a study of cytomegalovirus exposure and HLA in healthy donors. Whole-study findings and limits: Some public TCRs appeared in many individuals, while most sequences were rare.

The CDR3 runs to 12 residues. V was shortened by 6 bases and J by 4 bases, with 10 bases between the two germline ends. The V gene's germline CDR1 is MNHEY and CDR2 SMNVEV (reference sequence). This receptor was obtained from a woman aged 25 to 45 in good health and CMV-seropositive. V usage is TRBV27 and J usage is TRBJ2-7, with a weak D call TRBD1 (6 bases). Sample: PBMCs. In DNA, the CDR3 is TGTGCCAGCAGCATACAGGGTTACGAGCAGTACTTC. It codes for CASSIQGYEQYF.